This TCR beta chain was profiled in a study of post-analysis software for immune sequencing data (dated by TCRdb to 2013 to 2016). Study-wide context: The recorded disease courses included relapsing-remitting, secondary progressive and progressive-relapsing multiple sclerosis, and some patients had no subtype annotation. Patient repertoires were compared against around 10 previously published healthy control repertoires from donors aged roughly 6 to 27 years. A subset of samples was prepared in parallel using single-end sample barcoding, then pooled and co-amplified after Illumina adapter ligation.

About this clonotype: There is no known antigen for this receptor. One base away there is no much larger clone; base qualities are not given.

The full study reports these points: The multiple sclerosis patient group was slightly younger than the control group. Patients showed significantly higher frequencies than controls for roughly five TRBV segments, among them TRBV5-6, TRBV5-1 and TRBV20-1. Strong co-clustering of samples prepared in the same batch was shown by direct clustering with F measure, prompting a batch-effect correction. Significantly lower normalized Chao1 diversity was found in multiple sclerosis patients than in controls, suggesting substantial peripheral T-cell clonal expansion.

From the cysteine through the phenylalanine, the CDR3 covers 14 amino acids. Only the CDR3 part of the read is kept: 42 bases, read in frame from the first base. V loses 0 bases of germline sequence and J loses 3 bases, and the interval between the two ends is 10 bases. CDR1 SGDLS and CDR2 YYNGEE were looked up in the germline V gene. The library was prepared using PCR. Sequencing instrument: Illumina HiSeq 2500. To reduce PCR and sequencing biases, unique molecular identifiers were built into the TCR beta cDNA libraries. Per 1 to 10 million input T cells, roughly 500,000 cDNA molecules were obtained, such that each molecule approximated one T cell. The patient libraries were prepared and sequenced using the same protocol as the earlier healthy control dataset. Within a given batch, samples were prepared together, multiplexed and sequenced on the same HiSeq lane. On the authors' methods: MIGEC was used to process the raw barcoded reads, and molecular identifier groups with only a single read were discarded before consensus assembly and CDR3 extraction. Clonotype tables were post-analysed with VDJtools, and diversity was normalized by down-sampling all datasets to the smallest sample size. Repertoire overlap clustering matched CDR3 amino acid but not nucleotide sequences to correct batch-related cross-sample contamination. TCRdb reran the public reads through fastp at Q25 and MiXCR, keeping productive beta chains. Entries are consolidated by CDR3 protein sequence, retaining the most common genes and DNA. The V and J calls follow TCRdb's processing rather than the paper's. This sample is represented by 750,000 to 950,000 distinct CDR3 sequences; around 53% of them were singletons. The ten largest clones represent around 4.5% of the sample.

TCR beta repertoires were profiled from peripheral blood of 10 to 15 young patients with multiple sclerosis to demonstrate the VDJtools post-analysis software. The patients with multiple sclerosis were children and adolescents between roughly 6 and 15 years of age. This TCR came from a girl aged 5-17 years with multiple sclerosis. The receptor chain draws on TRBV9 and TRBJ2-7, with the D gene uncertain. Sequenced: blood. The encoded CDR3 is CASSVGRVDYEQYF. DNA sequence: TGTGCCAGCAGCGTAGGACGGGTTGACTACGAGCAGTACTTC. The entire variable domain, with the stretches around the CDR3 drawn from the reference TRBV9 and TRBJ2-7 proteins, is DSGVTQTPKHLITATGQRVTLRCSPRSGDLSVYWYQQSLDQGLQFLIQYYNGEERAKGNILERFSAQQFPDLHSELNLSSLELGDSALYFCASSVGRVDYEQYFGPGTRLTVT.